Following are 28 T cell receptor beta chains from one sample sequenced in a study of naive and memory T cell subsets. Both TRBC1 and TRBC2 were covered by a beta constant-region primer of two equimolar oligonucleotides. Ligated cDNA was amplified by four rounds of PCR with nested alpha and beta constant-region primers and SP2. MiXCR, applied by TCRdb to the UMI-ligation and nested PCR reads, yields one record per CDR3 protein. The repertoire holds 98,000 or so distinct CDR3 sequences, with roughly 14% as singletons. These receptors' antigens are unknown. Study-level points and caveats: Possibly reflecting memory cells re-expressing CD45RA, a few larger clonotypes occurred in naive repertoires, especially CD8.

The sequencing sample was made of naive CD8+ T cells from blood. The receptors derive from a human donor in good health.

The chain uses TRBV28 and TRBJ1-1, with TRBD1 matching 10 bases. V shed 10 bases, J shed 8 bases, and the junction held 4 bases outside the gene matches. Germline CDR1 reads MDHEN; CDR2 reads SYDVKM. The CDR3 runs 11 residues. The CDR3 loop reads CATRDRGEAFF. In nucleotides, the CDR3 is TGTGCCACCAGGGACAGGGGAGAAGCTTTCTTT.

The sample holds a few counts of this clonotype. The V and J genes are TRBV3-1 and TRBJ2-7; 7 bases map to TRBD2. Germline V gene sequence: CDR1 LGHDT, CDR2 YNNKEL (reference sequence). This CDR3 has 17 residues. Unmatched junction bases numbered 16, after V lost 5 bases and J lost 3 bases. The CDR3 sequence: CASSSDPTSVNFYEQYF. For the CDR3, the DNA is TGTGCCAGCAGCTCAGACCCAACTAGCGTGAATTTCTACGAGCAGTACTTC.

This clonotype was picked up a small number of times. The chain employs TRBV27 and TRBJ1-5, with unresolved D. Germline values: CDR1 MNHEY, CDR2 SMNVEV (reference sequence). The CDR3 loop spans 13 amino acids. V lost 2 bases and J lost 6, with 8 bases in between. CDR3 DNA sequence: TGTGCCAGCAGTTTAGACGTGGGTCAGCCCCAGCATTTT. Translating it yields CASSLDVGQPQHF.

This clonotype was detected a few times. V and J are TRBV27 and TRBJ2-1, with D tentatively TRBD1 or TRBD2 (5 bases each). V was clipped by 4 bases and J by 5 bases, with 9 bases between them. CDR3 length equals 13 residues. Looked up from germline, CDR1 is MNHEY and CDR2 is SMNVEV (reference sequence). CDR3 DNA: TGTGCCAGCAGTTGGGGACCCGACAATGAGCAGTTCTTC. It is translated as CASSWGPDNEQFF.

This clonotype was observed at least ten times. The genes are TRBV3-1 and TRBJ2-1, with 9 bases matching TRBD2. Germline CDR1 reads LGHDT; CDR2 reads YNNKEL (reference sequence). The CDR3 consists of 14 residues. The V gene end was trimmed by 0 bases and the J gene end by 9 bases; junction bases not matched to a gene: 3. In DNA, the CDR3 is TGTGCCAGCAGCCAAGATCGGGGACTAGCTGAGCAGTTCTTC. Protein product: CASSQDRGLAEQFF.

This clonotype was observed at least ten times. The chain uses TRBV9 and TRBJ1-1; TRBD1 might be the D (6 bases). V was shortened by 1 base and J by 10 bases, with 17 bases between the two germline ends. The length of the CDR3 is 14 residues. The germline V gene encodes CDR1 SGDLS and CDR2 YYNGEE. The CDR3: CASSVRQGTHPAFF. The DNA for the CDR3 is TGTGCCAGCAGCGTAAGGCAGGGGACTCATCCAGCTTTCTTT.

The chain employs TRBV6-6 and TRBJ1-1; D uncertain. This CDR3 has 12 residues. Germline assignment: CDR1 MNHNY and CDR2 SVGAGI (reference sequence). Trimming stripped 6 bases from V and 8 bases from J, with 13 bases between. The CDR3 DNA sequence: TGTGCCAGCAGATCCAATATGGCAGAAGCTTTCTTT. Translated, it gives CASRSNMAEAFF.

The chain combines TRBV25-1 with TRBJ2-3, with TRBD2 identical over 9 bases. The trim removed 2 bases at V and 6 bases at J, leaving 15 bases unmatched. Germline-derived CDR1 and CDR2 are MGHDK and SYGVNS. CDR3 length equals 18 residues. DNA of the CDR3: TGTGCCAGCAGTGAACCCCTCGGGGAGCGGGAGGCCAGGGATACGCAGTATTTT. Translation: CASSEPLGEREARDTQYF.

The chain uses TRBV4-3 and TRBJ2-7; D unresolved. The CDR3 runs to 15 residues. The V gene lost 0 bases and the J gene lost 0 bases, with 9 bases spanning the gap. Germline lookup yields CDR1 LGHNA and CDR2 YSLEER. The CDR3 bases are TGCGCCAGCAGCCAAGAGCAGACGTTCTCCTACGAGCAGTACTTC. The encoded protein is CASSQEQTFSYEQYF.

In this sample, this clonotype turned up many times. The rearrangement uses TRBV6-1 and TRBJ2-7; a weak D match, TRBD2 (6 bases). V was trimmed by 2 bases and J by 2 bases, leaving 16 bases between them. The CDR3 runs to 16 residues. Germline V CDR1 and CDR2: MNHNS, SASEGT. CDR3 loop: CASSEWRGLSPYEQYF. In DNA form, the CDR3 reads TGTGCCAGCAGTGAATGGAGGGGCCTATCCCCCTACGAGCAGTACTTC.

This chain connects TRBV7-2 to TRBJ1-6, with D perhaps TRBD1 (5 bases). Germline CDR1 and CDR2: SGHTA and FQGNSA. The CDR3 loop spans 14 amino acids. The V end lost 1 base, the J end lost 10 bases, and 11 bases lay between the germline ends. CDR3 sequence reads: CASSLVWTNSPLHF. CDR3 nucleotide sequence: TGTGCCAGCAGCTTAGTATGGACAAACTCACCCCTCCACTTT.

The chain uses TRBV5-4 and TRBJ2-1, with 9 bases fitting TRBD2. J gave up 4 bases and V 0 bases, and 2 bases lay outside the gene matches. CDR1 and CDR2 from the germline V gene are SGHNT and YYREEE (reference sequence). The CDR3 is 15 amino acids. The CDR3 DNA sequence: TGTGCCAGCAGCTTGGGGACTAGCGTATACAATGAGCAGTTCTTC. This gives the protein CASSLGTSVYNEQFF.

The gene calls are TRBV14 and TRBJ2-1, with 13 bases matching TRBD2. The CDR3 sequence is 16 residues long. V lost 4 bases and J lost 8; bases outside the gene matches: 8. Germline CDR1 is SGHDN and CDR2 is FVKESK. The CDR3: CASSPQLAGGPDEQFF. The CDR3 bases are TGTGCCAGCAGCCCACAACTAGCGGGAGGGCCGGATGAGCAGTTCTTC. Full variable domain (remainder filled in from reference TRBV14 and TRBJ2-1): EAGVTQFPSHSVIEKGQTVTLRCDPISGHDNLYWYRRVMGKEIKFLLHFVKESKQDESGMPNNRFLAERTGGTYSTLKVQPAELEDSGVYFCASSPQLAGGPDEQFFGPGTRLTVL.

There are many counts of this clonotype. This chain links TRBV13 with TRBJ1-1; D is ambiguous. Deletions cut 5 bases from V and 4 bases from J, with 11 bases between. The germline V gene encodes CDR1 PRHDT and CDR2 FYEKMQ (reference sequence). There are 13 residues in the CDR3. This CDR3 is CASSPLESTEAFF. The CDR3 bases are TGTGCCAGCAGCCCTCTTGAGTCCACTGAAGCTTTCTTT.

The chain couples TRBV7-2 to TRBJ2-7; TRBD2 is a possible D gene (6 bases). The V gene lost 1 base and the J gene lost 2 bases, with 18 bases spanning the gap. Germline V gene lookup returns CDR1 SGHTA and CDR2 FQGNSA. The CDR3 sequence is 17 residues long. The CDR3 sequence is CASSLGPPGLATYEQYF. CDR3 in DNA: TGTGCCAGCAGCTTAGGCCCTCCGGGACTCGCCACCTACGAGCAGTACTTC. The variable domain in full, with the rest retrieved from reference TRBV7-2 and TRBJ2-7, is GAGVSQSPSNKVTEKGKDVELRCDPISGHTALYWYRQSLGQGLEFLIYFQGNSAPDKSGLPSDRFSAERTGGSVSTLTIQRTQQEDSAVYLCASSLGPPGLATYEQYFGPGTRLTVT.

In its sample, this clonotype was seen many times. V and J are TRBV20-1 and TRBJ2-3; a possible D gene is TRBD2 (6 bases). Trimming removed 4 bases from V and 8 bases from J, with 22 bases in between. Germline V CDR1 and CDR2: DFQATT, SNEGSKA (reference sequence). The CDR3 totals 15 residues. The CDR3 DNA reads as TGCAGTGCTATGGGACTTCCCTCGCCGTTTGGTACGCAGTATTTT. Its translation is CSAMGLPSPFGTQYF.

The J gene is TRBJ2-1, the V gene TRBV12-3 or TRBV12-4, with D unresolved. This CDR3 is 12 amino acids long. Trimming left V 5 bases short and J 8 bases short, with 10 bases between. CDR3 nucleotides: TGTGCCAGCAGTCTTCTAGGCGATGAGCAGTTCTTC. Amino acid sequence: CASSLLGDEQFF.

This clonotype occurred many times. The V call is TRBV7-9, the J call TRBJ1-2, with unresolved D. V gave up 5 bases and J gave up 0 bases, with 16 bases separating them. This CDR3 has 16 amino acids. The germline V gene encodes CDR1 SEHNR and CDR2 FQNEAQ (reference sequence). The DNA for the CDR3 is TGTGCCAGCAGCGATCAAGATTCGGCGACTAACTATGGCTACACCTTC. Protein sequence: CASSDQDSATNYGYTF.

This clonotype occurred a few times. The rearrangement uses TRBV20-1 and TRBJ2-5; the D is unclear. There are 13 residues in the CDR3. The V end lost 3 bases, the J end lost 5 bases, and 13 bases lay between the germline ends. From germline, CDR1 is DFQATT and CDR2 SNEGSKA (reference sequence). In nucleotides, the CDR3 is TGCAGTGCTAGGGACCCCCAGTTTGAGACCCAGTACTTC. Its protein product is CSARDPQFETQYF.

The chain couples TRBV14 to TRBJ1-1; 9 bases line up with TRBD1. This CDR3 is 15 amino acids long. V shed 3 bases, J shed 5 bases, and the junction held 7 bases outside the gene matches. Germline V gene data show CDR1 as SGHDN and CDR2 as FVKESK. The CDR3 DNA is TGTGCCAGCAGCCACGGACAGGGGCGACTGACTGAAGCTTTCTTT. Its translation: CASSHGQGRLTEAFF.

This clonotype was seen only a few times. The V gene is TRBV4-3, the J gene TRBJ1-5, with a possible D match to TRBD1 (5 bases). The germline V and J ends were trimmed by 0 bases and 0 bases, with 15 bases remaining between them. This CDR3 region has 18 residues. The V gene's germline CDR1 is LGHNA and CDR2 YSLEER. The CDR3 bases are TGCGCCAGCAGCCAAGATTTTGCGGCAGGGTTTAGCAATCAGCCCCAGCATTTT. It translates to CASSQDFAAGFSNQPQHF.

This rearrangement joins TRBV2 to TRBJ2-7; D might be TRBD1 or TRBD2, each matching 5 bases. From germline, CDR1 is SNHLY and CDR2 FYNNEI. V dropped 5 bases and J dropped 0 bases, with 11 bases sitting between them. The CDR3 is made up of 14 amino acids. Written as DNA, the CDR3 is TGTGCCAGCAGTCCGAGGGACGGCTCCTACGAGCAGTACTTC. Its protein is CASSPRDGSYEQYF.

The chain has TRBV20-1 and TRBJ2-7; 9 bases match TRBD1. V dropped 4 bases and J dropped 3; count of bases not matched to a gene: 4. The CDR3 length is 13 residues. Germline V gene lookup returns CDR1 DFQATT and CDR2 SNEGSKA (reference sequence). CDR3 bases: TGCAGTGCTATCCGGGACAGGGACTACGAGCAGTACTTC. Translating it yields CSAIRDRDYEQYF.

In its sample, this clonotype was seen a few times. The V gene is TRBV27, the J gene TRBJ2-7; D remains ambiguous. The germline gives CDR1 MNHEY, CDR2 SMNVEV (reference sequence). CDR3 size: 14 residues. V shed 6 bases and J shed 2 bases, with 14 bases lying between them. DNA of the CDR3: TGTGCCAGCAGCCTGGGCCCCTTAGCCTACGAGCAGTACTTC. Translation gives CASSLGPLAYEQYF.

This clonotype was picked up a small number of times. The rearrangement joins TRBV20-1 to TRBJ2-1; 9 bases fit TRBD2. CDR1 and CDR2 from the germline V gene are DFQATT and SNEGSKA (reference sequence). V dropped 3 bases and J dropped 6; count of bases not matched to a gene: 6. This CDR3 spans 14 amino acids. CDR3 sequence: CSASPGLAFNEQFF. In nucleotides, the CDR3 is TGCAGTGCTAGCCCGGGACTAGCCTTCAATGAGCAGTTCTTC.

The chain employs TRBV5-5 and TRBJ2-7; weak D call: TRBD2 (5 bases). Germline CDR1 and CDR2: SGHKS and YYEKEE (reference sequence). CDR3 length: 15 residues. V was shortened by 1 base and J by 0 bases, with 11 bases between the two germline ends. CDR3 sequence (DNA): TGTGCCAGCAGCTTGTCGGGGATGCTCTCCTACGAGCAGTACTTC. Its protein is CASSLSGMLSYEQYF.

The sample holds a few counts of this clonotype. J is TRBJ1-1 and V is TRBV6-1; TRBD1 aligns across 11 bases. V trimming: 1 base; J trimming: 5 bases; junction bases outside the gene matches: 6. The CDR3 covers 16 residues. Germline V gene data show CDR1 as MNHNS and CDR2 as SASEGT. The CDR3: CASSEVGQGARTEAFF. CDR3 coding DNA: TGTGCCAGCAGTGAAGTCGGACAGGGGGCTCGGACTGAAGCTTTCTTT.

This clonotype was observed a handful of times. The chain links TRBV7-6 to TRBJ1-2; possible D gene TRBD1, 5 bases. Between the trimmed V and J ends, which lost 1 base and 0 bases, there was a span of 18 bases. The germline CDR1 and CDR2 sequences are SGHVS and FNYEAQ. This CDR3 region has 18 residues. The CDR3 region is CASSLDERGTGPNYGYTF. CDR3 in DNA: TGTGCCAGCAGCTTAGACGAACGGGGGACGGGTCCTAACTATGGCTACACCTTC.